Below are 21 T cell receptor beta chains sequenced from a single sample in a study of control samples from healthy donors and cancer patients. Sequenced by immunoSEQ multiplex PCR; TCRdb stores in-frame clones only, minus some. The top ten hold roughly 6% of the sample, which has 60,000 to 75,000 clones, over 85% seen once. The sequenced material came from PBMCs. Every receptor here comes from a man between 60 and 75 years old with colorectal cancer.

The rearrangement joins TRBV29-1 to TRBJ2-5; D may correspond to TRBD1 or TRBD2 (8 bases each). Per germline, CDR1 SQVTM and CDR2 ANQGSEA. V was cut by 7 bases and J by 5 bases, with 20 bases left in between. The CDR3 has 14 amino acids. CDR3 in DNA: TGCAGCGGACTCAGGGGGCCGGGGGGGGAGACCCAGTACTTC. Protein product: CSGLRGPGGETQYF.

The chain recombines TRBV15 with TRBJ2-1; 11 bases agree with TRBD2. Germline values: CDR1 LNHNV, CDR2 YYDKDF (reference sequence). Trimming at V came to 4 bases and at J to 7 bases, leaving 6 bases not matched to a gene. This CDR3 region has 15 residues. As DNA, the CDR3 is TGTGCCACCAGCACACTAGCGGGGGCAAGGAATGAGCAGTTCTTC. Translated: CATSTLAGARNEQFF.

This sequence joins TRBV7-2 and TRBJ2-5, with a possible D match to TRBD2 (6 bases). V lost 2 bases and J 2 bases, leaving 9 bases between the germline ends. The CDR3 contains 14 residues. Germline CDR1 reads SGHTA; CDR2 reads FQGNSA. The CDR3 DNA reads TGTGCCAGCAGCTTACGGGGGTTGCAAGAGACCCAGTACTTC. This sequence encodes CASSLRGLQETQYF.

V is TRBV5-4 and J is TRBJ1-2; the D gene is possibly TRBD1 (5 bases). Germline V gene data show CDR1 as SGHNT and CDR2 as YYREEE (reference sequence). This CDR3 is 15 amino acids long. V was pared by 6 bases and J by 4 bases, with 19 bases between. CDR3 DNA: TGTGCCAGCAACTCCAGGCCGGGCAGGGTCTATGGCTACACCTTC. It is translated as CASNSRPGRVYGYTF.

This clone was detected only a few times. J is TRBJ1-2 and V is TRBV28; maybe TRBD1 (5 bases). Trimming took 11 bases from V and 4 from J, leaving 17 bases between them. Germline-derived CDR1 and CDR2 are MDHEN and SYDVKM. The CDR3 is 13 amino acids. The CDR3, as DNA: TGTGCCGGGGGAGGGGTCGAGAGCTATGGCTACACCTTC. It is translated as CAGGGVESYGYTF.

The gene calls are TRBV7-9 and TRBJ2-3; no clear D gene. This CDR3 region has 14 residues. V lost 1 base and J 2 bases, leaving 7 bases between the germline ends. CDR1 and CDR2 (germline): SEHNR, FQNEAQ (reference sequence). DNA of the CDR3: TGTGCCAGCAGCTTAGACTGGTCCACAGATACGCAGTATTTT. Protein: CASSLDWSTDTQYF. The entire variable domain, with the rest obtained from reference TRBV7-9 and TRBJ2-3, is as follows: DTGVSQNPRHKITKRGQNVTFRCDPISEHNRLYWYRQTLGQGPEFLTYFQNEAQLEKSRLLSDRFSAERPKGSFSTLEIQRTEQGDSAMYLCASSLDWSTDTQYFGPGTRLTVL.

The gene calls are TRBV2 and TRBJ2-7; D gene uncertain. In germline, CDR1 is SNHLY, CDR2 FYNNEI. The CDR3 has 14 residues. Trimming cost V 4 bases and J 0 bases, with 10 bases left between them. The CDR3 nucleotides read TGTGCCAGCAGTGGGACGGCCAGCTCCTACGAGCAGTACTTC. Translating gives CASSGTASSYEQYF.

The chain recombines TRBV3-1 (or the pseudogene TRBV3-2) with TRBJ1-4; 11 positions match TRBD1. The CDR3 covers 15 residues. The germline gives CDR1 LGHDT, CDR2 YNNKEL (reference sequence). With 4 bases clipped from V and 6 bases from J, the junction kept 4 bases outside the gene matches. DNA for the CDR3: TGTGCCAGCAGCCCCAGGACAGGGGGCTATGAAAAACTGTTTTTT. It specifies CASSPRTGGYEKLFF.

The rearrangement uses TRBV19 and TRBJ2-1; D is perhaps TRBD2 (5 bases). The CDR3 length is 15 residues. Trimming stripped 7 bases from V and 0 bases from J, with 13 bases between. Looked up from germline, CDR1 is LNHDA and CDR2 is SQIVND (reference sequence). The CDR3 loop reads CASKTGLLSYNEQFF. CDR3 DNA sequence: TGTGCCAGTAAGACCGGACTCCTCTCCTACAATGAGCAGTTCTTC.

V gene TRBV7-2 combines with J gene TRBJ1-4; TRBD1 is a possible D gene (5 bases). V was pared by 5 bases and J by 4 bases, with 14 bases between. Germline lookup yields CDR1 SGHTA and CDR2 FQGNSA. This CDR3 contains 15 residues. CDR3 residues: CASSRASGVNEKLFF. DNA of the CDR3: TGTGCCAGCAGCCGCGCGTCGGGGGTTAATGAAAAACTGTTTTTT.

The J gene is TRBJ1-2, the V gene TRBV15; D gene ambiguous. V lost 0 bases to trimming and J lost 2 bases, with 13 bases between them. The CDR3 extends over 16 amino acids. From germline, CDR1 is LNHNV and CDR2 YYDKDF (reference sequence). The CDR3 loop is CATSRERVATNYGYTF. As DNA, the CDR3 is TGTGCCACCAGCAGAGAGAGGGTAGCCACCAACTATGGCTACACCTTC.

This clone was detected only a few times. The CDR3 is CAWRSQGSNEKLFF. In DNA, the CDR3 is TGTGCCTGGAGGTCCCAGGGCTCTAATGAAAAACTGTTTTTT. This chain links TRBV30 with TRBJ1-4; possibly TRBD1 for D (5 bases). With 3 bases removed from V and 3 bases from J, the gap between germline ends came to 11 bases. Germline V gene lookup returns CDR1 GTSNPN and CDR2 SVGIG (reference sequence). This CDR3 region has 14 residues.

V is TRBV6-6 and J is TRBJ2-2, with D uncertain. Germline V gene lookup returns CDR1 MNHNY and CDR2 SVGAGI (reference sequence). Trimming pared 6 bases from V and 7 bases from J, leaving 9 bases between. The CDR3 has 12 residues. CDR3 sequence (DNA): TGTGCCAGCAGCCCTTTAAGCGGGGAGCTGTTTTTT. It encodes CASSPLSGELFF.

The CDR3: CASSQDESIAGEQYF. CDR3 bases: TGCGCCAGCAGCCAAGACGAATCGATCGCTGGCGAGCAGTACTTC. This chain joins TRBV4-3 and TRBJ2-7; no firm D call. The V end lost 0 bases, the J end lost 6 bases, and 15 bases lay between the germline ends. There are 15 residues in the CDR3. The germline gives CDR1 LGHNA, CDR2 YSLEER.

The V call is TRBV19, the J call TRBJ1-4, with a weak D call TRBD1 (5 bases). Between the trimmed V and J ends, which lost 6 bases and 4 bases, there was a span of 12 bases. Per the germline V gene, CDR1 is LNHDA and CDR2 is SQIVND (reference sequence). The CDR3 extends over 14 amino acids. Here the CDR3 reads CASSRGRINEKLFF. The CDR3 DNA is TGTGCCAGTAGCCGGGGACGGATTAATGAAAAACTGTTTTTT.

Only a few counts were recorded for this clone. V and J are TRBV7-9 and TRBJ2-5; unclear D gene. CDR1 and CDR2 from the germline V gene are SEHNR and FQNEAQ (reference sequence). The CDR3 has 15 amino acids. Between the trimmed V and J ends, which lost 1 base and 1 base, there was a span of 10 bases. The DNA for the CDR3 is TGTGCCAGCAGCTTAGAATTCGGACCCCAAGAGACCCAGTACTTC. This translates into CASSLEFGPQETQYF.

This clone was recorded a few times. The rearrangement joins TRBV5-1 to TRBJ1-4, with 8 positions matching TRBD1. Germline V CDR1 and CDR2: SGHRS, YFSETQ. This CDR3 has 16 residues. With V trimmed by 4 bases and J by 1 base, 6 bases remained unmatched. The CDR3 protein is CASSRQGAVTNEKLFF. CDR3 nucleotides: TGCGCCAGCAGCCGTCAGGGGGCGGTAACTAATGAAAAACTGTTTTTT.

The rearrangement joins TRBV6-5 to TRBJ1-1; 7 nucleotides agree with TRBD1. Germline loops: CDR1 MNHEY, CDR2 SVGAGI. This CDR3 comprises 13 residues. The V segment lost 7 bases and the J segment 7 bases; nucleotides outside the gene matches: 9. The CDR3 reads CASNVDRVGEAFF. CDR3 DNA: TGTGCCAGCAACGTAGACAGGGTTGGTGAAGCTTTCTTT.

The chain links TRBV7-9 to TRBJ1-4; 7 bases line up with TRBD1. This CDR3 has 14 amino acids. Trimming at V came to 5 bases and at J to 8 bases, leaving 8 bases not matched to a gene. Germline lookup yields CDR1 SEHNR and CDR2 FQNEAQ (reference sequence). Written as DNA, the CDR3 is TGTGCCAGCAGCCCGACAGGGAGGAACGAAAAACTGTTTTTT. Translated, it gives CASSPTGRNEKLFF.

The chain joins TRBV18 to TRBJ2-2; 7 positions agree with TRBD2. CDR1 is KGHSH, CDR2 LQKENI, per germline. The CDR3 spans 14 residues. Trimming took 6 bases from V and 7 from J; bases not matched to a gene: 8. CDR3 sequence: CASSERRGDGELFF. The DNA of the CDR3 is TGTGCCAGCTCCGAACGTCGGGGGGACGGGGAGCTGTTTTTT.

This clone appeared a single time. The sample carries other DNA sequences with the same CDR3. V is TRBV11-2 and J is TRBJ1-6, with TRBD1 matching over 9 bases. CDR3 length: 16 residues. Per the germline V gene, CDR1 is SGHAT and CDR2 is FQNNGV. The V segment lost 1 base and the J segment 6 bases; nucleotides outside the gene matches: 4. Here the CDR3 reads CASSLAGTGSNSPLHF. Written as DNA, the CDR3 is TGTGCCAGCAGCTTAGCCGGGACAGGGTCTAATTCACCCCTCCACTTT.